Listed below are T cell receptor beta chains from one sample, sequenced in a study of T cells after yellow fever vaccination. TCRdb re-called the 5' RACE reads with MiXCR, one entry per CDR3 protein. The sample includes hundreds of thousands of distinct CDR3 sequences, around 3.6% of them seen just once. The input for sequencing was PBMCs, taken on the day of the yellow fever booster vaccination. All receptors derive from a man aged 18 to 29 who received the YFV17D yellow fever vaccine. Both conserved end residues are trimmed from each CDR3.

CDR3 | V | length | J
ASSLYRAGGFNTEAF | TRBV5-5 | 15 | TRBJ1-1
ASRSGQGEGETQY | TRBV5-6 | 13 | TRBJ2-5
ASSRHTGELF | TRBV7-8 | 10 | TRBJ2-2
ASSRDREYHEQF | TRBV12-3/TRBV12-4 | 12 | TRBJ2-1
ASSQGPGETQY | TRBV4-2 | 11 | TRBJ2-5
ASSPLASLRETQY | TRBV5-4 | 13 | TRBJ2-5
ASSFGGLTEKLF | TRBV7-2 | 12 | TRBJ1-4
ASSYTSGGTSDTQY | TRBV7-8 | 14 | TRBJ2-3
ASSYSGFGTGELF | TRBV6-5 | 13 | TRBJ2-2
ASSGGLAGGPDTQY | TRBV2 | 14 | TRBJ2-3
SARDPGRDGNSPLH | TRBV20-1 | 14 | TRBJ1-6
SAPGSGGRKETQY | TRBV20-1 | 13 | TRBJ2-5
ASSYSTGLANTIY | TRBV6-6 | 13 | TRBJ1-3
ASSEFLGGNNEQF | TRBV25-1 | 13 | TRBJ2-1
ASSPRGGGGQSEQF | TRBV7-2 | 14 | TRBJ2-1
ASSLADRGYRNEQF | TRBV5-1 | 14 | TRBJ2-1
ASRQQHLGTDTQY | TRBV7-2 | 13 | TRBJ2-3
ASSGQANTEAF | TRBV19 | 11 | TRBJ1-1
ASRGQGQAF | TRBV21-1 | 9 | TRBJ1-1
ASSFSSTSRVDEQF | TRBV7-2 | 14 | TRBJ2-1
ATSDPMTGNYGYT | TRBV24-1 | 13 | TRBJ1-2
ASSRTGVLRTDTQY | TRBV6-5 | 14 | TRBJ2-3